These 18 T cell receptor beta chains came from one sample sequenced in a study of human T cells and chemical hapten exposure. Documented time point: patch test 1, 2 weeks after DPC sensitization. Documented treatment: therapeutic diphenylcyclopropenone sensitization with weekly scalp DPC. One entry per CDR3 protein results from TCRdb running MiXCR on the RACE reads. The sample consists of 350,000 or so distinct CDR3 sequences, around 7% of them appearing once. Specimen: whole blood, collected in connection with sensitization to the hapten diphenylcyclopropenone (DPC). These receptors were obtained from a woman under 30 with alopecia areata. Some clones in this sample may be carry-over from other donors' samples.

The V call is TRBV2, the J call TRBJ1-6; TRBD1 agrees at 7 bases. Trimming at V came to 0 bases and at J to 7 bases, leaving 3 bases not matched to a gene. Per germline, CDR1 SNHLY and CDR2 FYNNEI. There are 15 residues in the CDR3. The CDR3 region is CASSEALGQNSPLHF. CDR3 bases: TGTGCCAGCAGTGAAGCGCTGGGACAGAATTCACCCCTCCACTTT.

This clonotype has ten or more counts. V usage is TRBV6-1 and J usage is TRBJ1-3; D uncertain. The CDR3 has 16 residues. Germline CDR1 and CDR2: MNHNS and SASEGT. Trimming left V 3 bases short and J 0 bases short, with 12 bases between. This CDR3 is CASSEYLAVSGNTIYF. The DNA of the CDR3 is TGTGCCAGCAGTGAGTACCTGGCCGTCTCTGGAAACACCATATATTTT.

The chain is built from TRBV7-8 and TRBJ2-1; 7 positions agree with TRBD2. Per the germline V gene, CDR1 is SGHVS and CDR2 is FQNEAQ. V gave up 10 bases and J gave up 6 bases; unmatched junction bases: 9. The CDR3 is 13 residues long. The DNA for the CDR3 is TGTGCCACCCAGCGGGGTTTAGGCAATGAGCAGTTCTTC. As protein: CATQRGLGNEQFF.

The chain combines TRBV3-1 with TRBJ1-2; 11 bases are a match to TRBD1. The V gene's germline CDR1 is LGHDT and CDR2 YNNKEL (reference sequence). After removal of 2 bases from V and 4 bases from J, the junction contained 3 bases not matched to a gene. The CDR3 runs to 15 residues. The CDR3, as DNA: TGTGCCAGCAGCCAATATGGGACAGGGGGCTATGGCTACACCTTC. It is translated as CASSQYGTGGYGYTF.

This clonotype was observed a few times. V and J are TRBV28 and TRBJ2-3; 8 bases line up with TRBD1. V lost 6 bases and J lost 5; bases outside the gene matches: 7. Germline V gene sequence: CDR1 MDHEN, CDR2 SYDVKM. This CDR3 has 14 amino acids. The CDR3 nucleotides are TGTGCCAGCAGCCAGACGACAGGGGAAGATACGCAGTATTTT. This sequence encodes CASSQTTGEDTQYF. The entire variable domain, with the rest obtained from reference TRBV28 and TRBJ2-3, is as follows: DVKVTQSSRYLVKRTGEKVFLECVQDMDHENMFWYRQDPGLGLRLIYFSYDVKMKEKGDIPEGYSVSREKKERFSLILESASTNQTSMYLCASSQTTGEDTQYFGPGTRLTVL.

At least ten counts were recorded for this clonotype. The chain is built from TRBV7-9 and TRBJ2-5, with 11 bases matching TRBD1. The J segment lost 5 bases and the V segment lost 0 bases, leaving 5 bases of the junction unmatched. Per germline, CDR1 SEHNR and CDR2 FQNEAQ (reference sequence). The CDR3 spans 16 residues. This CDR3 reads CASSLARTGGGETQYF. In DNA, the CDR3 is TGTGCCAGCAGCTTAGCGCGGACAGGGGGCGGCGAGACCCAGTACTTC. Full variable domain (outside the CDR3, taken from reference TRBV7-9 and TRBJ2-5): DTGVSQNPRHKITKRGQNVTFRCDPISEHNRLYWYRQTLGQGPEFLTYFQNEAQLEKSRLLSDRFSAERPKGSFSTLEIQRTEQGDSAMYLCASSLARTGGGETQYFGPGTRLLVL.

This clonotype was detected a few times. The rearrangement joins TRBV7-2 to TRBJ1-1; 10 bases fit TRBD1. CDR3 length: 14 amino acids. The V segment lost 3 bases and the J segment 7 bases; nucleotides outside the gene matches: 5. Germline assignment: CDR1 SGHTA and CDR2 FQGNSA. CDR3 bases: TGTGCCAGCAGCTTTATGGGACAGGGGAATGAAGCTTTCTTT. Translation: CASSFMGQGNEAFF.

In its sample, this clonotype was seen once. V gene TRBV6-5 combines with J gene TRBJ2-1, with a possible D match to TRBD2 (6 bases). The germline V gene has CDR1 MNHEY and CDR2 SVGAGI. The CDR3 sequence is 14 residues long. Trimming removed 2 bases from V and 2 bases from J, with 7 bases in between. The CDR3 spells CASSYRGTYNEQFF. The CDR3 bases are TGTGCCAGCAGTTACCGGGGGACCTACAATGAGCAGTTCTTC.

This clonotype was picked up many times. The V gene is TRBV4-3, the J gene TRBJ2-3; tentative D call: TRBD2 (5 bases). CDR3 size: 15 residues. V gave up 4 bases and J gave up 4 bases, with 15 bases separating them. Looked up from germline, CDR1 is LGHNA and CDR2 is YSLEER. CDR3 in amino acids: CASSRLTLASDTQYF. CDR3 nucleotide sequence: TGCGCCAGCAGCCGGCTAACGCTAGCATCAGATACGCAGTATTTT.

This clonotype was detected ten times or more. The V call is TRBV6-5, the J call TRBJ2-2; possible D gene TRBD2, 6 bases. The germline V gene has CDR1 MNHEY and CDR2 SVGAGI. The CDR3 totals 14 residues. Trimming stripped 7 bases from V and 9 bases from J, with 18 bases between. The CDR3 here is CASTPTGGIRELFF. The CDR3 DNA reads TGTGCCAGCACCCCAACTGGAGGGATCCGGGAGCTGTTTTTT.

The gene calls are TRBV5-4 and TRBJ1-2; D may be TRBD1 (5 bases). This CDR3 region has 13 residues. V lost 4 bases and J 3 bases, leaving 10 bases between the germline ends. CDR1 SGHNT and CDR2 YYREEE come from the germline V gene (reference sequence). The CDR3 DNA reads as TGTGCCAGCAGCCGGGACGAATACTATGGCTACACCTTC. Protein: CASSRDEYYGYTF. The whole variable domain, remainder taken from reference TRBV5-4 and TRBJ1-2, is ETGVTQSPTHLIKTRGQQVTLRCSSQSGHNTVSWYQQALGQGPQFIFQYYREEENGRGNFPPRFSGLQFPNYSSELNVNALELDDSALYLCASSRDEYYGYTFGSGTRLTVV.

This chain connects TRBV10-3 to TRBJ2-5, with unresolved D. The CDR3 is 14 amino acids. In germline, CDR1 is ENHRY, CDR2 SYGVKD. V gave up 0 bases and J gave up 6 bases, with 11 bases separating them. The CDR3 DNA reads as TGTGCCATCAGTGAGTCGATCCAGTCGAAGACCCAGTACTTC. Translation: CAISESIQSKTQYF.

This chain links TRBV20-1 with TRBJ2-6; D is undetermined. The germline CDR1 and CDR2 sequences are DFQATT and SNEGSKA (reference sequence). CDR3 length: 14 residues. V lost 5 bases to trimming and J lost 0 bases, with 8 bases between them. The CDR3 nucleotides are TGCAGTGCTCCTATTTCCTCTGGGGCCAACGTCCTGACTTTC. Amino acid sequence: CSAPISSGANVLTF.

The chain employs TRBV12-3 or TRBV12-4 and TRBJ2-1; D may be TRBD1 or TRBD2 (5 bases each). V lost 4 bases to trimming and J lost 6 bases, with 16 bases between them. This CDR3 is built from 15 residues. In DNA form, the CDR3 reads TGTGCCAGCAGTTACACCGGGACCCGTCGCAATGAGCAGTTCTTC. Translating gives CASSYTGTRRNEQFF.

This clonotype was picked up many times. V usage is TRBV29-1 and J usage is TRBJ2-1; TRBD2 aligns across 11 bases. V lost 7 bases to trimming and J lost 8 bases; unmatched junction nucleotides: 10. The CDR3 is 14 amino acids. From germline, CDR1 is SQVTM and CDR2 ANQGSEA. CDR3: CSARRLAGGDEQFF. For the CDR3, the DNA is TGCAGCGCTCGTAGGCTAGCGGGGGGTGATGAGCAGTTCTTC.

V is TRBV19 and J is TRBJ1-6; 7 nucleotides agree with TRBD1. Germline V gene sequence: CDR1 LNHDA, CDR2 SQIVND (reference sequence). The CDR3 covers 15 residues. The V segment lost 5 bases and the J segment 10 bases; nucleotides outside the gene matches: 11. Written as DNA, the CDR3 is TGTGCCAGTAGTCCTCGACAGGGAGTGAAATCACCCCTCCACTTT. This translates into CASSPRQGVKSPLHF.

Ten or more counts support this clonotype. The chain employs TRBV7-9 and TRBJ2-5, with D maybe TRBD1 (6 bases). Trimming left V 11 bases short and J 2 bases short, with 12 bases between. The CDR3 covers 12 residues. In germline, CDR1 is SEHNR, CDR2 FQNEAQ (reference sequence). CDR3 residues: CALRDTQETQYF. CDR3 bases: TGTGCCCTCCGGGACACTCAAGAGACCCAGTACTTC.

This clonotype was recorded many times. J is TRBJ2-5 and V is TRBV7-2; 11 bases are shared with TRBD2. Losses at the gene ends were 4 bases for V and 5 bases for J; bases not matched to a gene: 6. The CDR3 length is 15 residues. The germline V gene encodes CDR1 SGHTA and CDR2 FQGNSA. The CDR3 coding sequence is TGTGCCAGCAGCTCCTTAGCGGGGGGGCCGGAGACCCAGTACTTC. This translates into CASSSLAGGPETQYF.